These 22 T cell receptor beta chains were sequenced from one sample in a study of T cells after yellow fever vaccination. TCRdb itself ran the 5' RACE reads through MiXCR, one entry per CDR3 protein. The sample comprises 620,000 or so distinct CDR3 sequences, roughly an eighth of which are singletons, and about 15% rests with the top ten. This material consisted of PBMCs, taken on the day of the yellow fever booster vaccination. These receptors were taken from a man aged 30 to 45 who received the YFV17D yellow fever vaccine.

This clonotype has just a few counts. The V call is TRBV9, the J call TRBJ2-2; no firm D call. V was cut by 2 bases and J by 7 bases, with 12 bases left in between. Per the germline V gene, CDR1 is SGDLS and CDR2 is YYNGEE. This CDR3 has 14 residues. CDR3 amino acids: CASSVPPSSGELFF. Here the CDR3 DNA reads TGTGCCAGCAGCGTTCCCCCTTCTAGCGGGGAGCTGTTTTTT. Combining the CDR3 with reference TRBV9 and TRBJ2-2 gives the whole variable domain DSGVTQTPKHLITATGQRVTLRCSPRSGDLSVYWYQQSLDQGLQFLIQYYNGEERAKGNILERFSAQQFPDLHSELNLSSLELGDSALYFCASSVPPSSGELFFGEGSRLTVL.

There are a few counts of this clonotype. The chain employs TRBV4-3 and TRBJ2-3; D is ambiguous. Germline lookup yields CDR1 LGHNA and CDR2 YSLEER. CDR3 length: 16 amino acids. The V and J ends lost 2 bases and 1 base respectively, with 13 bases between them. CDR3 coding DNA: TGCGCCAGCAGCCAAATGATGCTGTACCGCACAGATACGCAGTATTTT. Its translation: CASSQMMLYRTDTQYF.

This clonotype was recorded a few times. The chain carries TRBV25-1 and TRBJ2-7; tentatively, D is TRBD1 or TRBD2 (5 bases each). This CDR3 is 12 amino acids long. Trimming removed 6 bases at V and 3 bases at J, with 9 bases between. Germline V gene lookup returns CDR1 MGHDK and CDR2 SYGVNS. The CDR3 region is CASRGTFYEQYF. CDR3 DNA sequence: TGTGCCAGCAGGGGGACGTTCTACGAGCAGTACTTC.

This CDR3 reads CAWKGQALAGGAFQYF. The CDR3 region has the DNA TGTGCCTGGAAGGGACAGGCCCTTGCGGGTGGAGCCTTTCAGTACTTC. This chain joins TRBV30 and TRBJ2-7; 8 bases align to TRBD1. CDR3 length: 16 amino acids. Germline-derived CDR1 and CDR2 are GTSNPN and SVGIG (reference sequence). J gave up 10 bases and V 4 bases, and 21 bases lay outside the gene matches.

V usage is TRBV7-2 and J usage is TRBJ2-7; D perhaps matches TRBD2 (5 bases). Trimming removed 5 bases from V and 6 bases from J, with 20 bases in between. The CDR3 extends over 15 amino acids. Germline values: CDR1 SGHTA, CDR2 FQGNSA. The CDR3 is CASSLTSGSRGEQYF. The CDR3 DNA is TGTGCCAGCAGCCTCACAAGCGGTTCTCGGGGCGAGCAGTACTTC.

The chain carries TRBV5-6 and TRBJ1-1, with D unclear. Trimming shortened V by 4 bases and J by 0 bases, and 10 bases separated the two germline ends. In germline, CDR1 is SGHDT, CDR2 YYEEEE. This CDR3 is 14 amino acids long. CDR3 protein: CASSPPEVNTEAFF. CDR3 sequence (DNA): TGTGCCAGCAGCCCTCCGGAGGTGAACACTGAAGCTTTCTTT.

A single count supports this clonotype. The rearrangement joins TRBV6-1 to TRBJ2-7, with no clear D. Germline V gives CDR1 MNHNS, CDR2 SASEGT. Trimming took off 5 bases at V and 3 bases at J, with 11 bases between the two ends. This CDR3 contains 13 residues. CDR3 nucleotide sequence: TGTGCCAGCAGTCCATCTAACTACTACGAGCAGTACTTC. Protein product: CASSPSNYYEQYF.

A few counts support this clonotype. The J gene is TRBJ1-1, the V gene TRBV29-1; 8 nucleotides agree with TRBD1. The germline CDR1 and CDR2 sequences are SQVTM and ANQGSEA. This CDR3 is built from 14 residues. The V gene end was trimmed by 5 bases and the J gene end by 3 bases; junction bases not matched to a gene: 8. CDR3 nucleotide sequence: TGCAGCGTTCCCACAGGGGGTAGGGACACTGAAGCTTTCTTT. Protein product: CSVPTGGRDTEAFF.

The chain combines TRBV6-5 with TRBJ2-7, with a weak D call TRBD2 (5 bases). The germline V and J ends were trimmed by 8 bases and 4 bases, with 9 bases remaining between them. The CDR3 is 11 residues long. In germline, CDR1 is MNHEY, CDR2 SVGAGI. Here the CDR3 DNA reads TGTGCCAGCCTCAGCGGTTACGAGCAGTACTTC. Protein product: CASLSGYEQYF.

The rearrangement links TRBV5-6 to TRBJ2-2; 8 bases are a match to TRBD1. CDR1 is SGHDT, CDR2 YYEEEE, per germline. V dropped 4 bases and J dropped 2; count of bases not matched to a gene: 4. CDR3 length: 15 amino acids. The chain's CDR3 is CASSTPGGNTGELFF. CDR3 nucleotides: TGTGCCAGCAGCACACCAGGGGGCAACACCGGGGAGCTGTTTTTT.

In its sample, this clonotype was seen a few times. The V call is TRBV12-3 or TRBV12-4, the J call TRBJ1-4, with D perhaps TRBD1 (5 bases). V was trimmed by 5 bases and J by 3 bases, leaving 10 bases between them. CDR3 length: 14 amino acids. CDR3 sequence: CASSQGLANEKLFF. The CDR3 DNA follows: TGTGCCAGCAGTCAGGGACTGGCTAATGAAAAACTGTTTTTT.

The chain carries TRBV7-2 and TRBJ2-1; D possibly matches TRBD1 or TRBD2 (6 bases each). This CDR3 is built from 17 residues. Trimming removed 5 bases at V and 0 bases at J, with 17 bases between. CDR1 and CDR2 from the germline V gene are SGHTA and FQGNSA. CDR3 loop: CASSLIARGLSYNEQFF. The CDR3 nucleotides are TGTGCCAGCAGCCTCATAGCACGGGGGCTCTCCTACAATGAGCAGTTCTTC.

This sequence joins TRBV5-4 and TRBJ2-1, with 7 bases that match TRBD1. Germline CDR1 is SGHNT and CDR2 is YYREEE (reference sequence). This CDR3 has 15 residues. Trimming removed 4 bases from V and 9 bases from J; junction bases left unmatched: 13. CDR3 sequence (DNA): TGTGCCAGCAGCAACGACCCGACAGGGACGAGTGAGCAGTTCTTC. It specifies CASSNDPTGTSEQFF.

V and J are TRBV28 and TRBJ1-1; 9 bases line up with TRBD1. V lost 7 bases to trimming and J lost 10 bases; unmatched junction nucleotides: 19. Per germline, CDR1 MDHEN and CDR2 SYDVKM. CDR3 length: 16 residues. The chain's CDR3 is CASKPGTGSGGLGAFF. The DNA of the CDR3 is TGTGCCAGCAAGCCCGGGACAGGGAGTGGGGGTCTCGGAGCTTTCTTT.

The chain uses TRBV5-5 and TRBJ2-1, with D maybe TRBD2 (5 bases). V was trimmed by 2 bases and J by 5 bases, leaving 11 bases between them. CDR3 size: 14 residues. CDR1 SGHKS and CDR2 YYEKEE come from the germline V gene (reference sequence). The chain's CDR3 is CASSLGSIDNEQFF. The CDR3, as DNA: TGTGCCAGCAGCTTAGGGAGTATCGACAATGAGCAGTTCTTC.

The V call is TRBV20-1, the J call TRBJ2-7, with 7 bases lining up with TRBD1. There are 15 residues in the CDR3. J lost 0 bases, V lost 1 base, and 6 bases had no gene match. The germline CDR1 and CDR2 sequences are DFQATT and SNEGSKA (reference sequence). CDR3 sequence: CSARVGAGGSYEQYF. As DNA, the CDR3 is TGCAGTGCTAGAGTAGGGGCAGGGGGCTCCTACGAGCAGTACTTC.

The V and J genes are TRBV30 and TRBJ1-3; D is perhaps TRBD1 (5 bases). V was cut by 0 bases and J by 2 bases, with 11 bases left in between. The CDR3 runs to 15 residues. The germline CDR1 and CDR2 sequences are GTSNPN and SVGIG (reference sequence). The CDR3 sequence is CAWSVSGRAGNTIYF. The DNA for the CDR3 is TGTGCCTGGAGTGTATCCGGCAGGGCTGGAAACACCATATATTTT.

This rearrangement joins TRBV20-1 to TRBJ1-1; possibly TRBD1 for D (5 bases). Germline V CDR1 and CDR2: DFQATT, SNEGSKA (reference sequence). The CDR3 contains 11 residues. Trimming pared 6 bases from V and 4 bases from J, leaving 9 bases between. The CDR3 bases are TGCAGTGCCCGACAGACCACTGAAGCTTTCTTT. Translation gives CSARQTTEAFF.

J is TRBJ1-2 and V is TRBV20-1; D unresolved. V was clipped by 2 bases and J by 6 bases, with 4 bases between them. Germline V CDR1 and CDR2: DFQATT, SNEGSKA (reference sequence). The CDR3 has 10 residues. The CDR3 loop reads CSARRDGYTF. The CDR3 DNA is TGCAGTGCTAGAAGGGATGGCTACACCTTC.

This clonotype was observed a few times. The chain recombines TRBV5-1 with TRBJ2-3; D is uncertain. The CDR3 contains 13 residues. Germline V gene sequence: CDR1 SGHRS, CDR2 YFSETQ. Trimming left V 0 bases short and J 3 bases short, with 5 bases between. The CDR3 sequence is CASSLGQTDTQYF. The CDR3 coding sequence is TGCGCCAGCAGCTTGGGCCAGACAGATACGCAGTATTTT. Full variable domain (rest looked up from reference TRBV5-1 and TRBJ2-3): KAGVTQTPRYLIKTRGQQVTLSCSPISGHRSVSWYQQTPGQGLQFLFEYFSETQRNKGNFPGRFSGRQFSNSRSEMNVSTLELGDSALYLCASSLGQTDTQYFGPGTRLTVL.

CDR3 loop: CSVVRANHYEQYF. The DNA of the CDR3 is TGCAGCGTTGTGAGGGCCAATCACTACGAGCAGTACTTC. The V and J genes are TRBV29-1 and TRBJ2-7, with D possibly matching TRBD2 (5 bases). This CDR3 has 13 residues. V lost 4 bases and J 3 bases, leaving 13 bases between the germline ends. Germline V gene lookup returns CDR1 SQVTM and CDR2 ANQGSEA.

This clonotype was seen at least ten times. The germline gene is not matched at one end of the junction; a read error may be the cause. The rearrangement joins TRBV25-1 to TRBJ2-3; the D is unclear. The CDR3 sequence is 12 residues long. Germline V CDR1 and CDR2: MGHDK, SYGVNS. The CDR3 nucleotides are TGCGCCAGCAGCTCTGGAACAGATACGCAGTATTTT. Its protein product is CASSSGTDTQYF.